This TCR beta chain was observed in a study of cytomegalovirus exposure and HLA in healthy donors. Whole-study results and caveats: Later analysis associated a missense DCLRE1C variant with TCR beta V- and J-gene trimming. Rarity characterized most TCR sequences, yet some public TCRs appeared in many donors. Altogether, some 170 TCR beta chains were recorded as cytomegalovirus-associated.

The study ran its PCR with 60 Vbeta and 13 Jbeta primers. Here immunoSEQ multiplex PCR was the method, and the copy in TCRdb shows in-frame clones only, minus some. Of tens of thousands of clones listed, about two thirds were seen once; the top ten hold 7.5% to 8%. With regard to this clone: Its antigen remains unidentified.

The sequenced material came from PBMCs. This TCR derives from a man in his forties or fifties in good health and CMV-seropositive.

CDR3: CASSYSTRLGIETQYF. The CDR3 DNA reads as TGTGCCAGCAGTTACTCGACTCGACTCGGGATAGAGACCCAGTACTTC. This rearrangement joins TRBV6-5 to TRBJ2-5; D is possibly TRBD2 (5 bases). Germline-derived CDR1 and CDR2 are MNHEY and SVGAGI. Trimming pared 0 bases from V and 4 bases from J, leaving 15 bases between. The CDR3 extends over 16 amino acids.